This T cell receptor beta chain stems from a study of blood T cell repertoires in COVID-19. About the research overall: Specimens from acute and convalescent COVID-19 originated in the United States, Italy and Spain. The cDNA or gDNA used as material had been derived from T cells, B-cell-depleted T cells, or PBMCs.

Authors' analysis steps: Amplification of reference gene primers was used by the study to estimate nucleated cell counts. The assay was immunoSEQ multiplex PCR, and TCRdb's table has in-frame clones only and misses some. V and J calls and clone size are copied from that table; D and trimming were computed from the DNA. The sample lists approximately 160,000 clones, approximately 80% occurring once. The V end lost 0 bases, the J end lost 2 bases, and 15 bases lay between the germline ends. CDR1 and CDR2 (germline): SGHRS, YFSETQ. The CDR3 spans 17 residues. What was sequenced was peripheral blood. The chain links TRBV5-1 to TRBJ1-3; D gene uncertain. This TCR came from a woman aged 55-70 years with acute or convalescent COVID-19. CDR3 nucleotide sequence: TGCGCCAGCAGCTTGGGGGAGGGCCTCTTTACTGGAAACACCATATATTTT. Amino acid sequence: CASSLGEGLFTGNTIYF.